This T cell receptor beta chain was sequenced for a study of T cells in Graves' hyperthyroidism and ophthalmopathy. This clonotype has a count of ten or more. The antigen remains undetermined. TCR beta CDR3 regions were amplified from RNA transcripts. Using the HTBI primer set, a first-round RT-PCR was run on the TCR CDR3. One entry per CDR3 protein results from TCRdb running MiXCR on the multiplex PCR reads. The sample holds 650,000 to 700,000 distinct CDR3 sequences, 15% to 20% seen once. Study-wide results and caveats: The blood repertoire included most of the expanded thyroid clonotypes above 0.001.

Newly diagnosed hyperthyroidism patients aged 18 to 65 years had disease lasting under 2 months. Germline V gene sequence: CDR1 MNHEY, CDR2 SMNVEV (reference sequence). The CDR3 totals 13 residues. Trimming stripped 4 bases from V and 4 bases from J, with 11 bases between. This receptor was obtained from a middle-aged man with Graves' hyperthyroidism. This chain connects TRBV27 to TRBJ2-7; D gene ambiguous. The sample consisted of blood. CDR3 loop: CASSYQALYEQYF. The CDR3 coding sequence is TGTGCCAGCAGTTACCAGGCCCTGTACGAGCAGTACTTC.